The next 28 T cell receptor beta chains were all read from a single sample in a study of blood T cell repertoires in COVID-19. Assay used: immunoSEQ multiplex PCR; TCRdb lists only in-frame clones, some missing. The data contain 45,000 to 55,000 clones, 85% to 90% of them singletons. Sequenced input: peripheral blood. The receptor set was obtained from a man between 65 and 79 years old with active COVID-19.

This rearrangement joins TRBV15 to TRBJ2-7; 9 nucleotides match TRBD2. V lost 1 base, J lost 6 bases, and 7 bases stayed unmatched. There are 15 residues in the CDR3. The germline V gene has CDR1 LNHNV and CDR2 YYDKDF (reference sequence). The CDR3 loop is CATSRGLADTSEQYF. The CDR3 DNA follows: TGTGCCACCAGCAGAGGACTAGCGGATACTTCCGAGCAGTACTTC.

The chain joins TRBV6-5 to TRBJ1-5; D is uncertain. The length of the CDR3 is 14 residues. Germline V CDR1 and CDR2: MNHEY, SVGAGI. V was trimmed by 7 bases and J by 3 bases, leaving 13 bases between them. The CDR3 sequence: CASTKSGDNQPQHF. The CDR3 DNA reads TGTGCCAGCACCAAAAGCGGGGACAATCAGCCCCAGCATTTT.

The J gene is TRBJ2-1, the V gene TRBV7-9; 10 bases fit TRBD2. The V gene's germline CDR1 is SEHNR and CDR2 FQNEAQ (reference sequence). With V trimmed by 5 bases and J by 5 bases, 9 bases remained unmatched. The CDR3 length is 16 residues. In DNA form, the CDR3 reads TGTGCCAGCAGCGTCCCGGGACTAGCGAGCCACAATGAGCAGTTCTTC. It specifies CASSVPGLASHNEQFF.

The genes are TRBV7-2 and TRBJ1-2; no clear D gene. Between the trimmed V and J ends, which lost 5 bases and 5 bases, there was a span of 9 bases. CDR3 size: 12 residues. CDR1 is SGHTA and CDR2 is FQGNSA in the germline V gene. CDR3 sequence (DNA): TGTGCCAGCAGCCTGCACAGTTATGGCTACACCTTC. Its translation is CASSLHSYGYTF.

This chain uses TRBV6-6 with TRBJ2-5; TRBD1 agrees at 8 bases. In germline, CDR1 is MNHNY, CDR2 SVGAGI (reference sequence). The CDR3 is made up of 15 amino acids. V lost 6 bases to trimming and J lost 2 bases; unmatched junction nucleotides: 8. CDR3 nucleotides: TGTGCCAGCAGGGGGACAGGCCCCCGACAAGAGACCCAGTACTTC. Translated, it gives CASRGTGPRQETQYF.

The chain uses TRBV6-5 and TRBJ1-3; D is uncertain. The V end was cut by 5 bases, the J end by 2 bases, with 13 bases between. Germline CDR1 reads MNHEY; CDR2 reads SVGAGI. CDR3 length: 15 residues. CDR3 sequence reads: CASSPTWAPGNTIYF. The CDR3 DNA is TGTGCCAGCAGTCCAACGTGGGCTCCTGGAAACACCATATATTTT.

This clone has a single count. This chain connects TRBV7-2 to TRBJ2-3; a weak D match, TRBD2 (5 bases). The CDR3 contains 16 residues. V gave up 1 base and J gave up 9 bases, with 20 bases separating them. CDR1 is SGHTA and CDR2 is FQGNSA in the germline V gene. The DNA for the CDR3 is TGTGCCAGCAGCTTAGGAAGCGGTGCCCGGGTAGGAACGCAGTATTTT. Translation: CASSLGSGARVGTQYF.

The genes are TRBV19 and TRBJ2-2; tentatively, D is TRBD2 (6 bases). Germline V gene data show CDR1 as LNHDA and CDR2 as SQIVND (reference sequence). This CDR3 contains 15 residues. The germline V and J ends were trimmed by 5 bases and 1 base, with 11 bases remaining between them. CDR3 nucleotide sequence: TGTGCCAGTAGTGGTCCCGGGGGGAACACCGGGGAGCTGTTTTTT. Translating gives CASSGPGGNTGELFF.

The genes are TRBV15 and TRBJ1-3; no firm D call. Trimming removed 9 bases from V and 2 bases from J, with 14 bases in between. The CDR3 has 14 residues. CDR1 and CDR2 (germline): LNHNV, YYDKDF (reference sequence). The CDR3 loop reads CATREGLPGNTIYF. The CDR3 nucleotides read TGTGCCACGCGGGAGGGTCTTCCTGGAAACACCATATATTTT.

This chain links TRBV23-1 with TRBJ1-5; D remains ambiguous. TRBV23-1 is designated an ORF whose function remains uncertain. This CDR3 comprises 13 residues. Trimming stripped 11 bases from V and 2 bases from J, with 13 bases between. The CDR3 loop is CAPGGRGNQPQHF. CDR3 DNA: TGCGCCCCGGGAGGGAGAGGCAATCAGCCCCAGCATTTT.

J is TRBJ1-5 and V is TRBV6-1, with a possible D match to TRBD1 (5 bases). In germline, CDR1 is MNHNS, CDR2 SASEGT. The CDR3 consists of 14 residues. V lost 2 bases to trimming and J lost 5 bases, with 10 bases between them. CDR3 protein: CASSEQAGDQPQHF. The DNA for the CDR3 is TGTGCCAGCAGTGAACAGGCGGGGGATCAGCCCCAGCATTTT.

This chain uses TRBV7-2 with TRBJ1-2, with TRBD1 matching over 8 bases. This CDR3 region has 14 residues. After removal of 5 bases from V and 4 bases from J, the junction contained 6 bases not matched to a gene. Germline assignment: CDR1 SGHTA and CDR2 FQGNSA. The CDR3 loop is CASSHRDRFYGYTF. The CDR3 DNA is TGTGCCAGCAGCCATCGGGACAGGTTCTATGGCTACACCTTC.

The chain is built from TRBV6-1 and TRBJ1-5; perhaps TRBD1 as D (5 bases). The CDR3 sequence is 14 residues long. Germline CDR1 reads MNHNS; CDR2 reads SASEGT. The germline V and J ends were trimmed by 2 bases and 5 bases, with 10 bases remaining between them. The CDR3 DNA sequence: TGTGCCAGCAGTGAATTACAGGTCTATCAGCCCCAGCATTTT. Translation: CASSELQVYQPQHF.

The chain employs TRBV30 and TRBJ2-4, with a weak D call TRBD2 (5 bases). V lost 1 base, J lost 3 bases, and 13 bases lay in between. The germline CDR1 and CDR2 sequences are GTSNPN and SVGIG (reference sequence). The CDR3 consists of 15 residues. The CDR3 DNA follows: TGTGCCTGGAGTGGAGAGGGTGCATACAAAAACATTCAGTACTTC. Its protein is CAWSGEGAYKNIQYF.

The chain carries TRBV6-5 and TRBJ1-1, with D maybe TRBD1 (5 bases). V was cut by 7 bases and J by 4 bases, with 16 bases left in between. The CDR3 totals 14 residues. The germline gives CDR1 MNHEY, CDR2 SVGAGI. The CDR3 region is CASIPGWGVTEAFF. The CDR3 nucleotides read TGTGCCAGCATCCCCGGGTGGGGGGTCACTGAAGCTTTCTTT.

The V gene is TRBV5-4, the J gene TRBJ1-1, with a possible D match to TRBD1 (5 bases). Between the trimmed V and J ends, which lost 3 bases and 1 base, there was a span of 16 bases. CDR1 SGHNT and CDR2 YYREEE come from the germline V gene (reference sequence). This CDR3 comprises 16 residues. The CDR3 DNA sequence: TGTGCCAGCAGCTCGGGTGGTGGACATAGGAACACTGAAGCTTTCTTT. Amino acid sequence: CASSSGGGHRNTEAFF.

This clone was seen just once. V is TRBV7-2 and J is TRBJ2-5; a weak D match, TRBD2 (6 bases). The CDR3 extends over 13 amino acids. The V end lost 7 bases, the J end lost 4 bases, and 13 bases lay between the germline ends. CDR1 SGHTA and CDR2 FQGNSA come from the germline V gene. CDR3 sequence (DNA): TGTGCCAGCACCGCTCGGGGGTCAGAGACCCAGTACTTC. It codes for CASTARGSETQYF.

V and J are TRBV11-3 and TRBJ2-7, with a weak D call TRBD1 (6 bases). The CDR3 extends over 14 amino acids. V gave up 3 bases and J gave up 3 bases, with 12 bases separating them. Germline V gene sequence: CDR1 SGHNT, CDR2 YENEEA. The CDR3 region is CASSLTGQHYEQYF. In DNA form, the CDR3 reads TGTGCCAGCAGCTTGACTGGACAGCACTACGAGCAGTACTTC.

This chain links TRBV7-9 with TRBJ2-2; D perhaps matches TRBD1 (6 bases). Germline V gene sequence: CDR1 SEHNR, CDR2 FQNEAQ (reference sequence). CDR3 length: 15 amino acids. Trimming stripped 5 bases from V and 6 bases from J, with 16 bases between. As DNA, the CDR3 is TGTGCCAGCAGCACCAAGACAGGTTTTTCCGGGGAGCTGTTTTTT. Its protein product is CASSTKTGFSGELFF.

J is TRBJ2-2 and V is TRBV7-6, with 7 bases lining up with TRBD2. CDR3 size: 18 residues. Germline V lookup: CDR1 SGHVS, CDR2 FNYEAQ. Trimming cost V 3 bases and J 8 bases; bases outside gene matches: 18. The CDR3 sequence is CASSLPRLANGRRGELFF. The CDR3 DNA reads as TGTGCCAGCAGCTTGCCCCGACTAGCAAATGGGCGAAGGGGGGAGCTGTTTTTT.

The chain carries TRBV5-1 and TRBJ2-1; TRBD1 matches 8 bases. The CDR3 runs to 16 residues. After removal of 0 bases from V and 4 bases from J, the junction contained 6 bases not matched to a gene. Germline V gene sequence: CDR1 SGHRS, CDR2 YFSETQ. The CDR3 DNA sequence: TGCGCCAGCAGCTTGGACCCAGGGGGCGATTACAATGAGCAGTTCTTC. It yields the protein CASSLDPGGDYNEQFF.

The chain links TRBV4-3 to TRBJ1-4, with 9 nucleotides matching TRBD1. The CDR3 runs to 17 residues. Germline CDR1 and CDR2: LGHNA and YSLEER. J gave up 7 bases and V 0 bases, and 9 bases lay outside the gene matches. The DNA for the CDR3 is TGCGCCAGCAGCCAAGATGGGGCAGGGACAGGGCGTGAAAAACTGTTTTTT. Its protein product is CASSQDGAGTGREKLFF.

The rearrangement uses TRBV19 and TRBJ2-5, with TRBD2 matching 11 bases. Germline V gene data show CDR1 as LNHDA and CDR2 as SQIVND (reference sequence). The junction had 7 bases not matched to a gene; V was cut back by 5 bases and J by 5 bases. CDR3 size: 15 residues. The CDR3 nucleotides are TGTGCCAGTAGTTCCTATAGCGGGGGGGCGGAGACCCAGTACTTC. The encoded protein is CASSSYSGGAETQYF.

The chain joins TRBV4-2 to TRBJ1-1; D is undetermined. This CDR3 has 13 amino acids. The germline V and J ends were trimmed by 0 bases and 8 bases, with 10 bases remaining between them. The germline V gene has CDR1 LGHNA and CDR2 YNFKEQ. Here the CDR3 reads CASSQDRALEAFF. The CDR3 DNA is TGTGCCAGCAGCCAAGATAGAGCCTTAGAAGCTTTCTTT.

The CDR3 region is CASSPRTALYGYTF. The CDR3 DNA reads TGTGCCAGCAGCCCAAGGACAGCCCTCTATGGCTACACCTTC. The rearrangement joins TRBV6-5 to TRBJ1-2; tentatively, D is TRBD1 (6 bases). V dropped 6 bases and J dropped 4 bases, with 15 bases sitting between them. The germline V gene encodes CDR1 MNHEY and CDR2 SVGAGI. CDR3 length: 14 amino acids.

The rearrangement uses TRBV3-1 (or the pseudogene TRBV3-2) and TRBJ2-5; D may be TRBD2 (5 bases). Per the germline V gene, CDR1 is LGHDT and CDR2 is YNNKEL (reference sequence). The CDR3 loop spans 17 amino acids. Trimming removed 7 bases at V and 0 bases at J, with 21 bases between. CDR3 residues: CASKGERVRPNQETQYF. In DNA, the CDR3 is TGTGCCAGCAAGGGCGAGAGGGTACGGCCGAACCAAGAGACCCAGTACTTC.

This clone was observed a single time. The rearrangement joins TRBV20-1 to TRBJ2-3; D possibly corresponds to TRBD1 (6 bases). The CDR3 length is 15 residues. Trimming cost V 3 bases and J 5 bases, with 18 bases left between them. Germline V lookup: CDR1 DFQATT, CDR2 SNEGSKA (reference sequence). CDR3 sequence reads: CSASGRGNSQDTQYF. In DNA, the CDR3 is TGCAGTGCTAGTGGAAGGGGGAACTCGCAAGATACGCAGTATTTT.

The genes are TRBV27 and TRBJ1-1, with D maybe TRBD1 (5 bases). The ends were cut back, 6 bases at V and 2 bases at J, with 7 bases in the middle. The CDR3 loop spans 12 amino acids. CDR1 and CDR2 from the germline V gene are MNHEY and SMNVEV (reference sequence). The CDR3, as DNA: TGTGCCAGCAGGACAGCCAACACTGAAGCTTTCTTT. It is translated as CASRTANTEAFF.